This paragraph covers one T cell receptor (beta chain) sequence. Original methodology: The assay estimated nucleated cells by amplifying reference gene primers. The table came from immunoSEQ multiplex PCR; TCRdb's copy has only in-frame clones and leaves some out. The DNA was the basis for D and trimming; V, J and clone size are from that table. The repertoire holds around 86,000 clones, with roughly 85% as singletons. The sample belongs to a study of blood T cell repertoires in COVID-19. Across the study: Specimens from acute and convalescent COVID-19 originated in the United States, Italy and Spain. Sample material is recorded as cDNA or gDNA derived from T cells, B-cell-depleted T cells, or PBMCs.

There are 20 residues in the CDR3. Germline V gene data show CDR1 as MNHEY and CDR2 as SVGEGT. With V trimmed by 4 bases and J by 2 bases, 14 bases remained unmatched. The sequencing sample was made of peripheral blood. The source is a man older than 75 with acute or convalescent COVID-19. The rearrangement uses TRBV6-2 or TRBV6-3 and TRBJ2-3; 14 bases map to TRBD2. The CDR3 nucleotides read TGTGCCAGCAGTTGGGGACTAGCGGGAGTCATAGAGGCACACACAGATACGCAGTATTTT. Its protein is CASSWGLAGVIEAHTDTQYF.